Given below is one T cell receptor (beta chain) in context. The record originates from a study of blood T cell repertoires in COVID-19. Profiled with immunoSEQ multiplex PCR; TCRdb holds only in-frame clones, not every one. Here the sample spans around 270,000 clones, 87% being singletons. The germline V gene encodes CDR1 LGHNT and CDR2 FRNRAP. This CDR3 region has 13 residues. The V gene lost 8 bases and the J gene lost 3 bases, with 11 bases spanning the gap. The sample taken for sequencing was peripheral blood. This clonotype was obtained from a woman in her forties or fifties with acute or convalescent COVID-19. The rearrangement uses TRBV12-5 and TRBJ1-5; D may be TRBD1 (6 bases). Here the CDR3 reads CASSAGDNQPQHF. CDR3 sequence (DNA): TGTGCTAGTTCGGCAGGGGACAATCAGCCCCAGCATTTT.